This passage covers 3 T cell receptor beta chains from one sample sequenced in a study of blood T cell repertoires in COVID-19. This table comes from immunoSEQ multiplex PCR, and its TCRdb copy is limited to in-frame clones, with some not included. The repertoire consists of just over 300,000 clones, with approximately 89% occurring once and the leading ten covering 1.5% to 2%. The sequencing sample was made of peripheral blood. These receptors all stem from a woman in her 30s with COVID-19, enrolled during active disease.

The rearrangement links TRBV7-9 to TRBJ1-6, with D possibly being TRBD1 (6 bases). CDR1 SEHNR and CDR2 FQNEAQ come from the germline V gene (reference sequence). Trimming removed 2 bases at V and 6 bases at J, with 23 bases between. The CDR3 covers 19 residues. CDR3 residues: CASSLLLDSLPKGNSPLHF. The CDR3 coding sequence is TGTGCCAGCAGCTTACTTTTGGACAGCCTCCCCAAGGGTAATTCACCCCTCCACTTT.

This chain uses TRBV12-3 or TRBV12-4 with TRBJ2-5, with a tentative D call TRBD2 (5 bases). This CDR3 has 13 amino acids. Between the trimmed V and J ends, which lost 4 bases and 8 bases, there was a span of 14 bases. The CDR3 nucleotides read TGTGCCAGCAGTTCGGCAGCCCGGGGTACCCAGTACTTC. Translating gives CASSSAARGTQYF.

The gene calls are TRBV28 and TRBJ1-6; D ambiguous. CDR1 is MDHEN, CDR2 SYDVKM, per germline. This CDR3 has 13 residues. V shed 4 bases and J shed 15 bases, with 16 bases lying between them. The CDR3, as DNA: TGTGCCAGCAGTTACTTCGCGGAGGCAGACCTCCACTTT. This sequence encodes CASSYFAEADLHF. Full variable domain (missing parts from reference TRBV28 and TRBJ1-6): DVKVTQSSRYLVKRTGEKVFLECVQDMDHENMFWYRQDPGLGLRLIYFSYDVKMKEKGDIPEGYSVSREKKERFSLILESASTNQTSMYLCASSYFAEADLHFGNGTRLTVT.